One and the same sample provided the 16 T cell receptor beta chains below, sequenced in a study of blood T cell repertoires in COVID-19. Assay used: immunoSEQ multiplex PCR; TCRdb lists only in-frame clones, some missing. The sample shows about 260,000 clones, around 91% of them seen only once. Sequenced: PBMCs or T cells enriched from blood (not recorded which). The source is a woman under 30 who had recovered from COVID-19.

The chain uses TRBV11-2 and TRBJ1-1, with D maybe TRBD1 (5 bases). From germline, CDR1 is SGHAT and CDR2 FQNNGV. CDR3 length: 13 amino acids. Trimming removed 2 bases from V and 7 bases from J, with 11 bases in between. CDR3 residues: CASSLSGMGEAFF. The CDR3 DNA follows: TGTGCCAGCAGCTTATCAGGGATGGGTGAAGCTTTCTTT.

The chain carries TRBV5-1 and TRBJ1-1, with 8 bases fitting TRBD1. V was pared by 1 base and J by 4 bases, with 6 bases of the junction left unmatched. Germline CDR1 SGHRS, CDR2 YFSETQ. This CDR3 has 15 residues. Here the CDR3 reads CASSLQGAQGTEAFF. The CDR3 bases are TGCGCCAGCAGCTTGCAGGGGGCGCAAGGCACTGAAGCTTTCTTT. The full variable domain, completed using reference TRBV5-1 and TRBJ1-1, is KAGVTQTPRYLIKTRGQQVTLSCSPISGHRSVSWYQQTPGQGLQFLFEYFSETQRNKGNFPGRFSGRQFSNSRSEMNVSTLELGDSALYLCASSLQGAQGTEAFFGQGTRLTVV.

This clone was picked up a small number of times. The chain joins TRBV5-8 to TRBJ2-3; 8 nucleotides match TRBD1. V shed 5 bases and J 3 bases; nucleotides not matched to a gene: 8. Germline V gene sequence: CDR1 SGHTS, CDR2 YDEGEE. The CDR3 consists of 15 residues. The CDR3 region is CASSKGQGKTDTQYF. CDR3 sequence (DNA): TGTGCCAGCAGTAAAGGACAGGGCAAAACAGATACGCAGTATTTT.

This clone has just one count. CDR3 nucleotides: TGTGCCAGCAGTGGACAGGGGGCCCAACCCCTCCACTTT. Translating gives CASSGQGAQPLHF. The chain employs TRBV12-3 or TRBV12-4 and TRBJ1-6; TRBD1 matches 11 bases. The V segment lost 5 bases and the J segment 12 bases; nucleotides outside the gene matches: 3. This CDR3 has 13 amino acids.

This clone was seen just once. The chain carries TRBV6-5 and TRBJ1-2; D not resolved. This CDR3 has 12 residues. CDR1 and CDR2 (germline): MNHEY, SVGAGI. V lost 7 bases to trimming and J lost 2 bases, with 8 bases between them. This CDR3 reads CASKIQNYGYTF. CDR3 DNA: TGTGCCAGCAAGATCCAGAACTATGGCTACACCTTC.

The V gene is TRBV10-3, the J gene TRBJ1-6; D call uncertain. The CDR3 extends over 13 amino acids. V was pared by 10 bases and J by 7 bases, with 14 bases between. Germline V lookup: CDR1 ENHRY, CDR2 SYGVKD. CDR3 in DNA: TGTGCCACGCGGCCTTTTGGAAATTCACCCCTCCACTTT. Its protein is CATRPFGNSPLHF.

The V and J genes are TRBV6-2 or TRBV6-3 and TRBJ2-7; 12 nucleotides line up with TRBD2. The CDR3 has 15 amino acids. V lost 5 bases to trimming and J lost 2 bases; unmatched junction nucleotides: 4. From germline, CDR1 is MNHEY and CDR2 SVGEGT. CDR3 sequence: CASSDRTSGAYEQYF. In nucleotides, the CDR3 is TGTGCCAGCAGTGACAGGACTAGCGGGGCCTACGAGCAGTACTTC.

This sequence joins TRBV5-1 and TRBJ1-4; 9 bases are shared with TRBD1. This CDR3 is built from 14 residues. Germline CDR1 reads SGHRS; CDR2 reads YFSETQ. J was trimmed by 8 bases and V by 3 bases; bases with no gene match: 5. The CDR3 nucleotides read TGCGCCAGCAGCTCCGGACAGGGGAGCGAAAAACTGTTTTTT. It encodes CASSSGQGSEKLFF. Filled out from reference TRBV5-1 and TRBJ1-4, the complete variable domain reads KAGVTQTPRYLIKTRGQQVTLSCSPISGHRSVSWYQQTPGQGLQFLFEYFSETQRNKGNFPGRFSGRQFSNSRSEMNVSTLELGDSALYLCASSSGQGSEKLFFGSGTQLSVL.

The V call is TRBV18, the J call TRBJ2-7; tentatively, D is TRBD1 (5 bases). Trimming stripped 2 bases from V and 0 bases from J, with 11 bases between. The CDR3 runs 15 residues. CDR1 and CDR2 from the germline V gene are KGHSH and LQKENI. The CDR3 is CASSPISQGSYEQYF. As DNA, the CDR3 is TGTGCCAGCTCACCAATCTCCCAGGGCTCCTACGAGCAGTACTTC. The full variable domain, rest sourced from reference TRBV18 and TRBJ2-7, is NAGVMQNPRHLVRRRGQEARLRCSPMKGHSHVYWYRQLPEEGLKFMVYLQKENIIDESGMPKERFSAEFPKEGPSILRIQQVVRGDSAAYFCASSPISQGSYEQYFGPGTRLTVT.

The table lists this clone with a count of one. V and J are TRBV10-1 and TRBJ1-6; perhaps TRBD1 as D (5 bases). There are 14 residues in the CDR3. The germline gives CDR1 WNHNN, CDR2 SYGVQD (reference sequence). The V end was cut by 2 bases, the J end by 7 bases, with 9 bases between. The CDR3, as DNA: TGCGCCAGCAGTGAGGGAGGGGACAATTCACCCCTCCACTTT. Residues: CASSEGGDNSPLHF.

The CDR3 DNA reads TGTGCCAGCAGTTTACTTACGGGGGGGGAGCAGTACTTC. It encodes CASSLLTGGEQYF. This chain uses TRBV12-3 or TRBV12-4 with TRBJ2-7; 8 bases line up with TRBD2. J was trimmed by 7 bases and V by 2 bases; bases with no gene match: 4. The CDR3 has 13 amino acids.

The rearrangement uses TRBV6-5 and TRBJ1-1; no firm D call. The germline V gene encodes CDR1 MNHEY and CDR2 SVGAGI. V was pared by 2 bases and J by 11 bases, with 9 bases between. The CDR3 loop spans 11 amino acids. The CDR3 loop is CASSYGVEAFF. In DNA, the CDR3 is TGTGCCAGCAGTTACGGAGTTGAGGCTTTCTTT.

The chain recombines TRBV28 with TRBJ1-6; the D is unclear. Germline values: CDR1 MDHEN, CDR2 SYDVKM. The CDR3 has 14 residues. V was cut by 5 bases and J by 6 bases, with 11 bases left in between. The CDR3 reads CASSLGMINSPLHF. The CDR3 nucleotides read TGTGCCAGCAGTCTAGGAATGATTAATTCACCCCTCCACTTT. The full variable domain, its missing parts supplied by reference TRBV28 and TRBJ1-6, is DVKVTQSSRYLVKRTGEKVFLECVQDMDHENMFWYRQDPGLGLRLIYFSYDVKMKEKGDIPEGYSVSREKKERFSLILESASTNQTSMYLCASSLGMINSPLHFGNGTRLTVT.

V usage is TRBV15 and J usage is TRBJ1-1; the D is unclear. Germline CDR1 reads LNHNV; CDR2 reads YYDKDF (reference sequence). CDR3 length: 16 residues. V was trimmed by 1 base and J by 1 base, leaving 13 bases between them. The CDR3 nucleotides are TGTGCCACCAGCAGAGGTAGATGGGCCAGGAACACTGAAGCTTTCTTT. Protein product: CATSRGRWARNTEAFF. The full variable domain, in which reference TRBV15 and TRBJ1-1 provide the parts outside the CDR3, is DAMVIQNPRYQVTQFGKPVTLSCSQTLNHNVMYWYQQKSSQAPKLLFHYYDKDFNNEADTPDNFQSRRPNTSFCFLDIRSPGLGDTAMYLCATSRGRWARNTEAFFGQGTRLTVV.

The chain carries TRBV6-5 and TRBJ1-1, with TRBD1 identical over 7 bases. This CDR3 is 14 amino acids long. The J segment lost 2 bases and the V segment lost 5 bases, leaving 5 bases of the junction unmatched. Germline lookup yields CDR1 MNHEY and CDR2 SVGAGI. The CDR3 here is CASSTQGGNTEAFF. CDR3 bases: TGTGCCAGCAGTACTCAGGGGGGAAACACTGAAGCTTTCTTT.

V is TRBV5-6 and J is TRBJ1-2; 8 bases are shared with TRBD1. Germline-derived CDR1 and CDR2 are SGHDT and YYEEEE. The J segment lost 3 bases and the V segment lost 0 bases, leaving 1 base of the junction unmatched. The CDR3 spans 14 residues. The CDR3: CASSLGTGYYGYTF. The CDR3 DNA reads TGTGCCAGCAGCTTGGGGACAGGGTACTATGGCTACACCTTC.